This TCR beta chain comes out of a study of cytomegalovirus exposure and HLA in healthy donors. With 60 Vbeta and 13 Jbeta primers, the PCR was carried out. The protocol was immunoSEQ multiplex PCR, while the TCRdb copy is restricted to in-frame clones and leaves out a portion. The sample consists of under 200,000 clones, approximately 85% of them appearing once. CDR3 length: 16 amino acids. Germline V gene lookup returns CDR1 SEHNR and CDR2 FQNEAQ (reference sequence). Trimming shortened V by 11 bases and J by 0 bases, and 21 bases separated the two germline ends. Sequences were obtained from PBMCs. This TCR came from a young man in good health and CMV-seropositive. V is TRBV7-9 and J is TRBJ2-3; D is uncertain. Here the CDR3 DNA reads TGTGCCGGCGCTACGAGGTTAGCCTCTAGCACAGATACGCAGTATTTT. This codes for CAGATRLASSTDTQYF. The variable domain in full, completed from reference TRBV7-9 and TRBJ2-3, reads DTGVSQNPRHKITKRGQNVTFRCDPISEHNRLYWYRQTLGQGPEFLTYFQNEAQLEKSRLLSDRFSAERPKGSFSTLEIQRTEQGDSAMYLCAGATRLASSTDTQYFGPGTRLTVL.